The clone carrying this T cell receptor beta chain was observed once. As yet, its antigen is unknown. Per individual sample, some 10^5 TCR templates were assayed. This table comes from immunoSEQ multiplex PCR, and its TCRdb copy is limited to in-frame clones, with some not included. The sample has approximately 100,000 clones; about 92% are singletons. This sample is drawn from a study of siplizumab effects on memory and regulatory T cells. The study, taken as a whole, reports: Unstimulated naive T cells seemed to show more diversity than memory cells did, and they also seemed to be among the major contributors to the alloresponse. Under siplizumab, an average approximately 71% of mappable alloreactive CD4+ clones were Treg-derived, compared with 25% to 30% in controls. With siplizumab, cumulative frequency of CD4+ memory-derived alloreactive sequences dropped significantly.

The CDR3 is made up of 15 amino acids. The germline V and J ends were trimmed by 1 base and 11 bases, with 18 bases remaining between them. The germline V gene has CDR1 SGHDT and CDR2 YYEEEE. What was sequenced was Tregs sorted from blood. The chain combines TRBV5-6 with TRBJ1-4; a possible D gene is TRBD1 (5 bases). This clonotype was sampled from a human donor in good health. The CDR3 region has the DNA TGTGCCAGCAGCTTGCGTGGCGCGGGAGGGGAGAAACTGTTTTTT. Translating gives CASSLRGAGGEKLFF.